The 16 T cell receptor beta chains below were found in one sample sequenced in a study of blood T cell repertoires in COVID-19 (dated by TCRdb to 2020 to 2021). Preparation of the library involved the immunoSEQ multiplex PCR assay. This immuneACCESS table, as held by TCRdb, lists in-frame sequences with V and J called but not all clones. Of the missing ones, under half trace to an unresolved V gene in checked studies; the others have no known cause. The sample includes 90,000 to 150,000 clones, with approximately 92% observed a single time. Less than 30% of the sample is taken by the ten largest. Sequences were obtained from peripheral blood. These receptors originate from a man between 65 and 80 years old with active or convalescent COVID-19.

This chain links TRBV10-1 with TRBJ2-7; 8 bases match TRBD1. The length of the CDR3 is 16 residues. V shed 7 bases and J 2 bases; nucleotides not matched to a gene: 13. In germline, CDR1 is WNHNN, CDR2 SYGVQD (reference sequence). CDR3 DNA sequence: TGCGCCAGCACTAAGACAGGGGCGGGCCGGGCCTACGAGCAGTACTTC. This translates into CASTKTGAGRAYEQYF.

This clone was detected only once. The chain is built from TRBV29-1 and TRBJ1-4; a possible D gene is TRBD1 (6 bases). Germline CDR1 is SQVTM and CDR2 is ANQGSEA. V was trimmed by 7 bases and J by 5 bases, leaving 17 bases between them. This CDR3 region has 14 residues. CDR3 DNA sequence: TGCAGCGCTGGTCCCATTCAGGGGAATGAAAAACTGTTTTTT. Translating gives CSAGPIQGNEKLFF.

The chain employs TRBV6-5 and TRBJ2-7, with TRBD2 identical over 8 bases. The CDR3 totals 14 residues. The germline gives CDR1 MNHEY, CDR2 SVGAGI. V lost 11 bases to trimming and J lost 2 bases; unmatched junction nucleotides: 11. The CDR3 nucleotides are TGTGCCGCAAAATCCGGGGGGGTACCCTACGAGCAGTACTTC. It is translated as CAAKSGGVPYEQYF.

This clone was counted a single time. This rearrangement joins TRBV5-1 to TRBJ1-1; 8 bases line up with TRBD1. V shed 4 bases, J shed 3 bases, and the junction held 8 bases outside the gene matches. The CDR3 extends over 15 amino acids. Germline lookup yields CDR1 SGHRS and CDR2 YFSETQ. CDR3 amino acids: CASSVTGDFDTEAFF. Here the CDR3 DNA reads TGCGCCAGCAGCGTGACAGGGGATTTTGACACTGAAGCTTTCTTT. The full variable domain, with the rest looked up from reference TRBV5-1 and TRBJ1-1, is KAGVTQTPRYLIKTRGQQVTLSCSPISGHRSVSWYQQTPGQGLQFLFEYFSETQRNKGNFPGRFSGRQFSNSRSEMNVSTLELGDSALYLCASSVTGDFDTEAFFGQGTRLTVV.

CDR3 nucleotide sequence: TGTGCCAGTACAGAGACTCATAATTCACCCCTCCACTTT. Amino acids: CASTETHNSPLHF. The chain recombines TRBV19 with TRBJ1-6; D unresolved. This CDR3 is 13 amino acids long. From germline, CDR1 is LNHDA and CDR2 SQIVND (reference sequence). V shed 7 bases and J shed 5 bases, with 9 bases lying between them.

This sequence joins TRBV6-5 and TRBJ2-7, with 11 bases lining up with TRBD2. CDR3 length: 13 residues. The junction had 2 bases not matched to a gene; V was cut back by 6 bases and J by 4 bases. CDR1 and CDR2 (germline): MNHEY, SVGAGI. CDR3 coding DNA: TGTGCCAGCAGAGCTAGCGGGAGGTACGAGCAGTACTTC. Translation gives CASRASGRYEQYF.

The chain uses TRBV19 and TRBJ1-2; TRBD1 agrees at 7 bases. Germline loops: CDR1 LNHDA, CDR2 SQIVND (reference sequence). The J segment lost 8 bases and the V segment lost 5 bases, leaving 8 bases of the junction unmatched. CDR3 size: 13 residues. CDR3: CASSLNRGDGYTF. In DNA form, the CDR3 reads TGTGCCAGTAGTCTAAACAGGGGAGACGGCTACACCTTC.

The gene calls are TRBV7-9 and TRBJ2-7, with D possibly TRBD1 on 6 matching bases. Between the trimmed V and J ends, which lost 4 bases and 3 bases, there was a span of 19 bases. The CDR3 has 16 amino acids. From germline, CDR1 is SEHNR and CDR2 FQNEAQ (reference sequence). This chain's CDR3 is CASSSPGGGQHYEQYF. As DNA, the CDR3 is TGTGCCAGCAGCTCCCCTGGGGGCGGGCAACACTACGAGCAGTACTTC.

The rearrangement joins TRBV24-1 to TRBJ2-5; 9 nucleotides line up with TRBD2. From germline, CDR1 is KGHDR and CDR2 SFDVKD. Trimming at V came to 4 bases and at J to 7 bases, leaving 15 bases not matched to a gene. The CDR3 contains 17 residues. In nucleotides, the CDR3 is TGTGCCACCAGTGACCCCGGGGGTGCGGGAGGGCCAGGGACCCAGTACTTC. Protein: CATSDPGGAGGPGTQYF.

V usage is TRBV5-1 and J usage is TRBJ1-4; possibly TRBD1 for D (5 bases). The ends were cut back, 5 bases at V and 3 bases at J, with 17 bases in the middle. This CDR3 is 16 amino acids long. Germline CDR1 reads SGHRS; CDR2 reads YFSETQ. The chain's CDR3 is CASRQESGFPNEKLFF. The CDR3 region has the DNA TGCGCCAGCAGACAAGAGTCAGGGTTCCCTAATGAAAAACTGTTTTTT.

The rearrangement joins TRBV28 to TRBJ1-2; the D gene is possibly TRBD1 (6 bases). The CDR3 length is 18 residues. V was clipped by 4 bases and J by 2 bases, with 23 bases between them. The V gene's germline CDR1 is MDHEN and CDR2 SYDVKM. The chain's CDR3 is CASSSPRGWGMANYGYTF. The CDR3 bases are TGTGCCAGCAGTTCCCCCAGGGGATGGGGTATGGCAAACTATGGCTACACCTTC.

In nucleotides, the CDR3 is TGTGCCAGCAGTTTGTCTACCTACTCCTACGAGCAGTACTTC. The encoded protein is CASSLSTYSYEQYF. The V call is TRBV28, the J call TRBJ2-7, with D unresolved. Germline-derived CDR1 and CDR2 are MDHEN and SYDVKM. The CDR3 extends over 14 amino acids. V was cut by 3 bases and J by 0 bases, with 9 bases left in between.

V is TRBV28 and J is TRBJ1-5, with D unresolved. From germline, CDR1 is MDHEN and CDR2 SYDVKM. The CDR3 sequence is 17 residues long. V was clipped by 5 bases and J by 4 bases, with 21 bases between them. The CDR3 DNA is TGTGCCAGCAGTCAATACCTCGTGGGCGTAGCGAATCAGCCCCAGCATTTT. It yields the protein CASSQYLVGVANQPQHF.

In nucleotides, the CDR3 is TGTGCCAGCAGCCAAGTGCTTAGCGGCTACAATGAGCAGTTCTTC. This gives the protein CASSQVLSGYNEQFF. This rearrangement joins TRBV3-1 (or the pseudogene TRBV3-2) to TRBJ2-1, with D perhaps TRBD2 (6 bases). Trimming took off 1 base at V and 3 bases at J, with 10 bases between the two ends. Germline V CDR1 and CDR2: LGHDT, YNNKEL (reference sequence). The CDR3 runs 15 residues.

This rearrangement joins TRBV19 to TRBJ2-3; 9 nucleotides agree with TRBD2. Per germline, CDR1 LNHDA and CDR2 SQIVND (reference sequence). Trimming took 7 bases from V and 3 from J; bases not matched to a gene: 8. This CDR3 comprises 15 residues. The CDR3 DNA sequence: TGTGCCAGTATTCATACTAGCGGGCAGACAGATACGCAGTATTTT. This gives the protein CASIHTSGQTDTQYF.

The chain employs TRBV10-3 and TRBJ2-5, with 8 bases that match TRBD2. With V trimmed by 4 bases and J by 4 bases, 8 bases remained unmatched. The V gene's germline CDR1 is ENHRY and CDR2 SYGVKD. The CDR3 length is 15 residues. The CDR3 is CAISASAGGGETQYF. The CDR3 bases are TGTGCCATCAGTGCGAGCGCGGGAGGAGGAGAGACCCAGTACTTC.